The 29 T cell receptor beta chains listed next were all sequenced from one sample in a study of shared clonotypes between healthy human individuals. TCRdb's copy holds only in-frame clones and misses some; the assay was immunoSEQ multiplex PCR. The sample lists 2 million or so clones, 95% occurring once. The sample taken for sequencing was naive CD4+ T cells sorted from blood. Subset in this sample: CD45RA+ positively selected. These receptors were obtained from a man in his late teens or twenties in good health.

The chain couples TRBV2 to TRBJ2-1; D remains unclear. The CDR3 totals 12 residues. Per the germline V gene, CDR1 is SNHLY and CDR2 is FYNNEI. V lost 6 bases to trimming and J lost 10 bases, with 13 bases between them. CDR3 amino acids: CASRLDASEQFF. The CDR3 region has the DNA TGTGCCAGCAGACTCGATGCCTCCGAGCAGTTCTTC.

This clone was counted ten times or more. The V and J genes are TRBV30 and TRBJ1-6, with D perhaps matching TRBD1 (5 bases). V lost 4 bases, J lost 8 bases, and 15 bases lay in between. This CDR3 is 14 amino acids long. Germline V gene lookup returns CDR1 GTSNPN and CDR2 SVGIG (reference sequence). The CDR3 sequence: CAWNPGQGDSPLHF. CDR3 coding DNA: TGTGCCTGGAATCCAGGGCAGGGTGATTCACCCCTCCACTTT. Full variable domain (missing parts from reference TRBV30 and TRBJ1-6): SQTIHQWPATLVQPVGSPLSLECTVEGTSNPNLYWYRQAAGRGLQLLFYSVGIGQISSEVPQNLSASRPQDRQFILSSKKLLLSDSGFYLCAWNPGQGDSPLHFGNGTRLTVT.

This chain uses TRBV6-6 with TRBJ1-2; TRBD1 matches 7 bases. In germline, CDR1 is MNHNY, CDR2 SVGAGI (reference sequence). The ends lost 6 bases at V and 3 bases at J; junction bases unmatched: 4. The CDR3 consists of 13 residues. The CDR3 region is CASSRGMDYGYTF. CDR3 sequence (DNA): TGTGCCAGCAGCAGGGGGATGGACTATGGCTACACCTTC.

Notes on this clone: Other DNA sequences in this sample translate to the same CDR3. V and J are TRBV25-1 and TRBJ2-7; D gene ambiguous. V was clipped by 4 bases and J by 5 bases, with 6 bases between them. Germline CDR1 and CDR2: MGHDK and SYGVNS. CDR3 size: 11 residues. The CDR3 region is CASSGLNEQYF. The CDR3 DNA reads TGTGCCAGCAGTGGCCTGAACGAGCAGTACTTC.

The V gene is TRBV5-4, the J gene TRBJ2-7, with TRBD2 matching 9 bases. The CDR3 loop spans 15 amino acids. CDR1 and CDR2 from the germline V gene are SGHNT and YYREEE (reference sequence). V shed 2 bases and J 2 bases; nucleotides not matched to a gene: 5. Written as DNA, the CDR3 is TGTGCCAGCAGCTTTGGGCTAGCGGGAACCTACGAGCAGTACTTC. It translates to CASSFGLAGTYEQYF.

This chain links TRBV7-8 with TRBJ2-7; 7 nucleotides agree with TRBD1. The CDR3 sequence is 16 residues long. The J segment lost 2 bases and the V segment lost 5 bases, leaving 12 bases of the junction unmatched. Germline values: CDR1 SGHVS, CDR2 FQNEAQ. The CDR3 loop is CASSLRGGTVPYEQYF. The CDR3 DNA is TGTGCCAGCAGCCTGCGAGGTGGGACAGTCCCCTACGAGCAGTACTTC.

A word on this clone: The same CDR3 is also encoded by other DNA sequences in this sample. The chain recombines TRBV18 with TRBJ2-7; TRBD1 agrees at 9 bases. CDR1 is KGHSH, CDR2 LQKENI, per germline. This CDR3 contains 15 residues. The ends lost 4 bases at V and 2 bases at J; junction bases unmatched: 6. This CDR3 is CASSQPGQGTYEQYF. The CDR3 region has the DNA TGTGCCAGCTCACAACCGGGACAGGGAACCTACGAGCAGTACTTC.

The chain has TRBV19 and TRBJ1-1; D is unclear. Germline V gives CDR1 LNHDA, CDR2 SQIVND (reference sequence). V lost 0 bases and J lost 6, with 11 bases in between. The CDR3 is 14 amino acids. The CDR3 coding sequence is TGTGCCAGTAGTATAGAAGGTACTTCGGCTGAAGCTTTCTTT. Protein sequence: CASSIEGTSAEAFF.

The chain links TRBV5-1 to TRBJ2-1, with 13 bases matching TRBD2. J was trimmed by 2 bases and V by 0 bases; bases with no gene match: 2. The CDR3 totals 17 residues. Germline CDR1 reads SGHRS; CDR2 reads YFSETQ. This chain's CDR3 is CASSLVLAGGAYNEQFF. CDR3 nucleotide sequence: TGCGCCAGCAGCTTGGTACTAGCGGGAGGGGCCTACAATGAGCAGTTCTTC.

The V gene is TRBV6-1, the J gene TRBJ1-1; TRBD1 agrees at 7 bases. CDR3 length: 17 amino acids. Germline V gene lookup returns CDR1 MNHNS and CDR2 SASEGT. With V trimmed by 4 bases and J by 0 bases, 11 bases remained unmatched. DNA of the CDR3: TGTGCCAGCAGTGCAGGCAGACAGGGTAGCATGAACACTGAAGCTTTCTTT. This encodes CASSAGRQGSMNTEAFF.

This rearrangement joins TRBV4-3 to TRBJ1-2, with D possibly being TRBD1 (5 bases). This CDR3 is built from 16 residues. V was cut by 0 bases and J by 0 bases, with 11 bases left in between. In germline, CDR1 is LGHNA, CDR2 YSLEER. The DNA for the CDR3 is TGCGCCAGCAGCCAAGATGGGGGGATATCTAACTATGGCTACACCTTC. The encoded protein is CASSQDGGISNYGYTF.

The V call is TRBV2, the J call TRBJ2-7; a weak D match, TRBD1 (5 bases). CDR3 length equals 16 residues. Germline V gene data show CDR1 as SNHLY and CDR2 as FYNNEI. Trimming took off 5 bases at V and 4 bases at J, with 21 bases between the two ends. CDR3 nucleotide sequence: TGTGCCAGCAGTCACAGGATTGGGATAGATGTGTACGAGCAGTACTTC. The encoded protein is CASSHRIGIDVYEQYF.

The chain links TRBV5-6 to TRBJ1-6; TRBD1 might be the D (5 bases). The V end lost 4 bases, the J end lost 7 bases, and 12 bases lay between the germline ends. The germline CDR1 and CDR2 sequences are SGHDT and YYEEEE. The CDR3 contains 14 residues. CDR3 nucleotide sequence: TGTGCCAGCAGCCTCTACGGGGGGAATTCACCCCTCCACTTT. This gives the protein CASSLYGGNSPLHF.

CDR3 loop: CASREVGGLGYTF. For the CDR3, the DNA is TGTGCCAGCAGGGAGGTAGGGGGCCTGGGCTACACCTTC. The V call is TRBV6-5, the J call TRBJ1-2; TRBD1 matches at 7 bases. Trimming took 6 bases from V and 8 from J; bases not matched to a gene: 9. The CDR3 spans 13 residues. The germline V gene encodes CDR1 MNHEY and CDR2 SVGAGI.

This rearrangement joins TRBV7-3 to TRBJ1-5; D is unresolved. The CDR3 totals 18 residues. V lost 2 bases to trimming and J lost 0 bases, with 17 bases between them. CDR1 SGHTA and CDR2 FQGTGA come from the germline V gene. CDR3 protein: CASSLQVQNSHSNQPQHF. The CDR3 region has the DNA TGTGCCAGCAGCTTACAGGTCCAAAACAGTCATAGCAATCAGCCCCAGCATTTT.

The genes are TRBV7-2 and TRBJ1-6; a weak D match, TRBD1 (6 bases). The germline V gene encodes CDR1 SGHTA and CDR2 FQGNSA. This CDR3 region has 16 residues. V lost 0 bases to trimming and J lost 4 bases, with 10 bases between them. DNA of the CDR3: TGTGCCAGCAGCTTAGCAGGGACAAATTATAATTCACCCCTCCACTTT. It codes for CASSLAGTNYNSPLHF.

Concerning this clone itself: Being one base from a much bigger clone, this may be a read error. Other DNA sequences in this specimen translate into the identical CDR3. The rearrangement joins TRBV30 to TRBJ1-5, with TRBD1 matching over 7 bases. The length of the CDR3 is 13 residues. Losses at the gene ends were 3 bases for V and 3 bases for J; bases not matched to a gene: 2. Per germline, CDR1 GTSNPN and CDR2 SVGIG (reference sequence). The CDR3 DNA follows: TGTGCCTGGAGGGGACAGCCCAATCAGCCCCAGCATTTT. It translates to CAWRGQPNQPQHF. The full variable domain, completed using reference TRBV30 and TRBJ1-5, is SQTIHQWPATLVQPVGSPLSLECTVEGTSNPNLYWYRQAAGRGLQLLFYSVGIGQISSEVPQNLSASRPQDRQFILSSKKLLLSDSGFYLCAWRGQPNQPQHFGDGTRLSIL.

The V gene is TRBV5-6, the J gene TRBJ1-2; D is unclear. The V end lost 4 bases, the J end lost 1 base, and 14 bases lay between the germline ends. This CDR3 has 15 amino acids. Germline V gene data show CDR1 as SGHDT and CDR2 as YYEEEE. Here the CDR3 DNA reads TGTGCCAGCAGCCTACTTCGGGGATATAACTATGGCTACACCTTC. Translation: CASSLLRGYNYGYTF. Combining the CDR3 with reference TRBV5-6 and TRBJ1-2 gives the whole variable domain DAGVTQSPTHLIKTRGQQVTLRCSPKSGHDTVSWYQQALGQGPQFIFQYYEEEERQRGNFPDRFSGHQFPNYSSELNVNALLLGDSALYLCASSLLRGYNYGYTFGSGTRLTVV.

The gene calls are TRBV5-6 and TRBJ2-5; either TRBD1 or TRBD2 may fit D (5 bases each). The germline V gene has CDR1 SGHDT and CDR2 YYEEEE. The length of the CDR3 is 11 residues. The germline V and J ends were trimmed by 4 bases and 7 bases, with 8 bases remaining between them. The CDR3, as DNA: TGTGCCAGCAGCGGGACGTGGACCCAGTACTTC. This codes for CASSGTWTQYF.

This clone was recorded once. The CDR3, as DNA: TGTGCCACCTCCGGGGGGGGTGGTGGAAACACCATATATTTT. It codes for CATSGGGGGNTIYF. The chain combines TRBV6-1 with TRBJ1-3; D possibly corresponds to TRBD1 (5 bases). Germline V gives CDR1 MNHNS, CDR2 SASEGT. Trimming left V 10 bases short and J 3 bases short, with 16 bases between. The CDR3 consists of 14 residues.

This clone showed up just once. The chain's CDR3 is CASSYGGPASPLHF. The CDR3 DNA sequence: TGTGCCAGCAGCTACGGGGGGCCGGCTTCACCCCTCCACTTT. The chain joins TRBV7-3 to TRBJ1-6; D is perhaps TRBD1 (6 bases). The CDR3 extends over 14 amino acids. Germline V lookup: CDR1 SGHTA, CDR2 FQGTGA. The V gene lost 4 bases and the J gene lost 9 bases, with 13 bases spanning the gap.

The chain employs TRBV13 and TRBJ1-1; D is uncertain. The V end lost 8 bases, the J end lost 0 bases, and 13 bases lay between the germline ends. Germline CDR1 PRHDT, CDR2 FYEKMQ (reference sequence). The CDR3 loop spans 14 amino acids. The CDR3 loop reads CASHPSLMNTEAFF. The CDR3 DNA reads as TGTGCCAGCCACCCCTCTTTAATGAACACTGAAGCTTTCTTT. Combining the CDR3 with reference TRBV13 and TRBJ1-1 gives the whole variable domain AAGVIQSPRHLIKEKRETATLKCYPIPRHDTVYWYQQGPGQDPQFLISFYEKMQSDKGSIPDRFSAQQFSDYHSELNMSSLELGDSALYFCASHPSLMNTEAFFGQGTRLTVV.

This clone appeared a single time. This rearrangement joins TRBV5-1 to TRBJ2-5; unclear D gene. Trimming pared 0 bases from V and 1 base from J, leaving 7 bases between. Germline V gives CDR1 SGHRS, CDR2 YFSETQ. This CDR3 is built from 14 residues. For the CDR3, the DNA is TGCGCCAGCAGCTTGGAGGGATTCCAAGAGACCCAGTACTTC. It yields the protein CASSLEGFQETQYF.

As for this clone: This specimen includes other DNA sequences encoding the same CDR3. The chain joins TRBV6-5 to TRBJ2-6; D is undetermined. Per germline, CDR1 MNHEY and CDR2 SVGAGI. This CDR3 contains 14 residues. V lost 6 bases, J lost 0 bases, and 6 bases lay in between. The DNA of the CDR3 is TGTGCCAGCAGCTCCCACTCTGGGGCCAACGTCCTGACTTTC. Protein sequence: CASSSHSGANVLTF.

The chain joins TRBV25-1 to TRBJ2-7, with TRBD1 identical over 9 bases. V was clipped by 10 bases and J by 1 base; unmatched bases: 8. The CDR3 spans 14 residues. CDR1 and CDR2 (germline): MGHDK, SYGVNS. CDR3 amino acids: CATSRQGGSYEQYF. CDR3 nucleotide sequence: TGTGCCACAAGTAGACAGGGGGGATCCTACGAGCAGTACTTC.

The V call is TRBV28, the J call TRBJ1-1; D gene unclear. Germline V CDR1 and CDR2: MDHEN, SYDVKM. Trimming left V 6 bases short and J 10 bases short, with 18 bases between. This CDR3 has 13 residues. CDR3: CASSPVSPAGAFF. CDR3 DNA: TGTGCCAGCAGCCCAGTCTCCCCAGCAGGAGCTTTCTTT.

A word on this clone: One end of the junction fails to match germline, which may point to a read error. The chain employs TRBV11-2 and TRBJ1-2; weak D call: TRBD1 (5 bases). CDR1 SGHAT and CDR2 FQNNGV come from the germline V gene. CDR3 length: 12 residues. The CDR3 protein is CASSLGAGPTIF. The DNA for the CDR3 is TGTGCCAGCAGCTTAGGCGCAGGGCCCACCATTTTC. Based on the CDR3 plus reference TRBV11-2 and TRBJ1-2, the full variable domain is EAGVAQSPRYKIIEKRQSVAFWCNPISGHATLYWYQQILGQGPKLLIQFQNNGVVDDSQLPKDRFSAERLKGVDSTLKIQPAKLEDSAVYLCASSLGAGPTIFGSGTRLTVV.

V and J are TRBV19 and TRBJ2-7, with D unclear. CDR3 length equals 13 residues. Germline values: CDR1 LNHDA, CDR2 SQIVND (reference sequence). V lost 4 bases, J lost 0 bases, and 7 bases lay in between. Here the CDR3 DNA reads TGTGCCAGTAGTAAGAGCCGCTCCTACGAGCAGTACTTC. Its protein product is CASSKSRSYEQYF.

This chain connects TRBV5-1 to TRBJ1-2; D may be TRBD1 (5 bases). The ends were cut back, 4 bases at V and 4 bases at J, with 14 bases in the middle. From germline, CDR1 is SGHRS and CDR2 YFSETQ. There are 14 residues in the CDR3. CDR3 sequence: CASSVPGTAYGYTF. In DNA form, the CDR3 reads TGCGCCAGCAGCGTCCCCGGGACCGCCTATGGCTACACCTTC.